Presented here are 24 T cell receptor beta chains from one specimen sequenced in a study of blood T cells in healthy people across ages (dated by TCRdb to between 2014 and 2017). The method behind the library was 5' RACE. The sequencer listed for this sample is Illumina HiSeq 2500. The second PCR ran for roughly 7 to 12 cycles and used a J-beta primer mix along with a sample-barcoded 5' primer. Clones were called with MiXCR by TCRdb after fastp trimmed the public reads at Q25, and only in-frame beta chains were retained. Rows are unified per CDR3 protein, each entry keeping the most common DNA and genes. Recorded for this sample are around 1,600,000 distinct CDR3 sequences; approximately 42% of them occurred a single time. 4% of the sample rests with the top ten. The source material was blood. The receptor set was obtained from a woman younger than 35 in good health.

The chain links TRBV7-2 to TRBJ2-1; 7 bases are a match to TRBD2. This CDR3 has 15 residues. Germline V gene lookup returns CDR1 SGHTA and CDR2 FQGNSA. The J segment lost 7 bases and the V segment lost 5 bases, leaving 11 bases of the junction unmatched. CDR3 nucleotides: TGTGCCAGCAGCCGTACCCGCGGGGGTCGGAATGAGCAGTTCTTC. It is translated as CASSRTRGGRNEQFF.

Details on this clonotype: One junction end does not reproduce the germline sequence, and a read error may be involved. This sequence joins TRBV5-5 and TRBJ1-5, with D uncertain. Germline lookup yields CDR1 SGHKS and CDR2 YYEKEE (reference sequence). The CDR3 spans 14 residues. The CDR3: CTSSLDWRSQPQHF. In nucleotides, the CDR3 is TGTACCAGCAGCTTGGATTGGCGGAGTCAGCCCCAGCATTTT. Looking up the rest from reference TRBV5-5 and TRBJ1-5 gives the full variable domain: DAGVTQSPTHLIKTRGQQVTLRCSPISGHKSVSWYQQVLGQGPQFIFQYYEKEERGRGNFPDRFSARQFPNYSSELNVNALLLGDSALYLCTSSLDWRSQPQHFGDGTRLSIL.

The rearrangement uses TRBV6-1 and TRBJ1-2, with a tentative D call TRBD1 (6 bases). V lost 2 bases, J lost 3 bases, and 7 bases lay in between. From germline, CDR1 is MNHNS and CDR2 SASEGT. This CDR3 has 13 residues. The CDR3 protein is CASSEYRDYGYTF. The CDR3 DNA reads as TGTGCCAGCAGTGAATACAGGGACTATGGCTACACCTTC.

This clonotype showed up just a few times. The chain recombines TRBV20-1 with TRBJ2-1; 9 bases align to TRBD1. The CDR3 spans 15 residues. The germline CDR1 and CDR2 sequences are DFQATT and SNEGSKA (reference sequence). V dropped 0 bases and J dropped 0; count of bases not matched to a gene: 0. The CDR3 sequence is CSARETGGSYNEQFF. In nucleotides, the CDR3 is TGCAGTGCTAGAGAGACAGGGGGCTCCTACAATGAGCAGTTCTTC.

This chain joins TRBV4-1 and TRBJ1-5; TRBD1 aligns across 8 bases. Germline V gene sequence: CDR1 MGHRA, CDR2 YSYEKL. V shed 2 bases and J 5 bases; nucleotides not matched to a gene: 5. The CDR3 sequence is 15 residues long. The CDR3 loop is CASSQFGQGDQPQHF. As DNA, the CDR3 is TGCGCCAGCAGCCAATTCGGACAGGGAGATCAGCCCCAGCATTTT.

The chain employs TRBV20-1 and TRBJ2-5; the D gene is possibly TRBD1 (6 bases). The CDR3 is 11 residues long. The V gene's germline CDR1 is DFQATT and CDR2 SNEGSKA (reference sequence). V lost 6 bases and J lost 5, with 10 bases in between. The CDR3 loop is CSARQAETQYF. In DNA, the CDR3 is TGCAGTGCCCGACAGGCCGAGACCCAGTACTTC.

This chain connects TRBV28 to TRBJ2-1; D gene uncertain. The CDR3 has 14 amino acids. Trimming shortened V by 5 bases and J by 3 bases, and 11 bases separated the two germline ends. In germline, CDR1 is MDHEN, CDR2 SYDVKM. The CDR3: CASSARSIYNEQFF. In DNA, the CDR3 is TGTGCCAGCAGTGCCAGGAGTATCTACAATGAGCAGTTCTTC.

This clonotype has ten or more counts. V and J are TRBV4-2 and TRBJ2-7; D remains ambiguous. From germline, CDR1 is LGHNA and CDR2 YNFKEQ. The V end was cut by 2 bases, the J end by 4 bases, with 12 bases between. CDR3 size: 14 residues. CDR3 residues: CASSQSSGRYEQYF. The CDR3 nucleotides are TGTGCCAGCAGCCAATCCTCGGGTCGGTACGAGCAGTACTTC.

The V call is TRBV20-1, the J call TRBJ2-6; D may be TRBD1 (6 bases). The CDR3 is 14 amino acids. Deletions cut 3 bases from V and 2 bases from J, with 8 bases between. Germline loops: CDR1 DFQATT, CDR2 SNEGSKA (reference sequence). CDR3 nucleotide sequence: TGCAGTGCTAGCAGGGGACCTGGGGCCAACGTCCTGACTTTC. This encodes CSASRGPGANVLTF.

This clonotype appeared a few times. This chain uses TRBV4-1 with TRBJ1-5; D remains ambiguous. Trimming left V 1 base short and J 5 bases short, with 15 bases between. Looked up from germline, CDR1 is MGHRA and CDR2 is YSYEKL. This CDR3 comprises 16 residues. The CDR3 nucleotides are TGCGCCAGCAGCCAAGGCGAAGGGAGGGTAGATCAGCCCCAGCATTTT. Its protein is CASSQGEGRVDQPQHF.

The V call is TRBV10-3, the J call TRBJ1-2, with D possibly being TRBD1 (5 bases). Germline V gene sequence: CDR1 ENHRY, CDR2 SYGVKD. The length of the CDR3 is 13 residues. The CDR3 loop is CTKLGTRNYGYTF. DNA of the CDR3: TGTACAAAATTGGGGACGCGCAACTATGGCTACACCTTC.

In this sample, this clonotype turned up a few times. This rearrangement joins TRBV14 to TRBJ1-1, with D possibly matching TRBD1 (5 bases). V was pared by 3 bases and J by 5 bases, with 10 bases between. The CDR3 spans 13 residues. Germline assignment: CDR1 SGHDN and CDR2 FVKESK. DNA for the CDR3: TGTGCCAGCAGCCAGGGGCTTAGGACTGAAGCTTTCTTT. Translation gives CASSQGLRTEAFF.

This chain connects TRBV12-3 or TRBV12-4 to TRBJ2-7, with 8 bases aligning to TRBD2. The CDR3 contains 15 residues. The junction had 13 bases not matched to a gene; V was cut back by 5 bases and J by 7 bases. The DNA of the CDR3 is TGTGCCAGCAGTAATCTCCTAGCGGGTTACAATGAGCAGTACTTC. Translating it yields CASSNLLAGYNEQYF.

This clonotype was detected a few times. V is TRBV4-3 and J is TRBJ1-2; D gene ambiguous. Germline V gives CDR1 LGHNA, CDR2 YSLEER. V lost 1 base and J 3 bases, leaving 9 bases between the germline ends. CDR3 size: 14 residues. The DNA for the CDR3 is TGCGCCAGCAGCCAAGGGTTGGTGGACTATGGCTACACCTTC. Encoded protein: CASSQGLVDYGYTF.

The V gene is TRBV6-6, the J gene TRBJ1-5, with 9 nucleotides matching TRBD1. The V and J ends lost 5 bases and 1 base, in that order; junction bases with no gene match: 6. The CDR3 totals 16 residues. Germline V lookup: CDR1 MNHNY, CDR2 SVGAGI (reference sequence). Here the CDR3 DNA reads TGTGCCAGCAGTATACAGGGGGCTAGAAGCAATCAGCCCCAGCATTTT. Amino acids: CASSIQGARSNQPQHF.

The rearrangement joins TRBV12-3 or TRBV12-4 to TRBJ1-1, with 7 bases lining up with TRBD1. CDR3 length: 12 amino acids. The V segment lost 5 bases and the J segment 7 bases; nucleotides outside the gene matches: 4. CDR3 in amino acids: CASSATGIEAFF. The CDR3 DNA is TGTGCCAGCAGTGCGACAGGGATTGAAGCTTTCTTT.

The chain has TRBV7-9 and TRBJ2-1; TRBD2 agrees at 10 bases. CDR3 length: 18 amino acids. The V and J ends lost 5 bases and 8 bases, in that order; junction bases with no gene match: 18. Per germline, CDR1 SEHNR and CDR2 FQNEAQ (reference sequence). This CDR3 is CASSRVVRTSGHRDEQFF. In nucleotides, the CDR3 is TGTGCCAGCAGCCGTGTTGTTAGGACTAGCGGCCACCGGGATGAGCAGTTCTTC.

DNA for the CDR3: TGTGCCAGCAGTCCACGGCAGCGGGAGGGCTACAATGAGCAGTTCTTC. The encoded protein is CASSPRQREGYNEQFF. The chain uses TRBV6-5 and TRBJ2-1; TRBD2 agrees at 10 bases. The CDR3 length is 16 residues. With V trimmed by 5 bases and J by 3 bases, 7 bases remained unmatched. Germline CDR1 and CDR2: MNHEY and SVGAGI.

V gene TRBV7-8 combines with J gene TRBJ1-1; D gene ambiguous. Trimming left V 0 bases short and J 10 bases short, with 9 bases between. Germline lookup yields CDR1 SGHVS and CDR2 FQNEAQ. The CDR3 is made up of 12 amino acids. Written as DNA, the CDR3 is TGTGCCAGCAGCTTAGCCCAGAGGGCAGCTTTCTTT. Amino acids: CASSLAQRAAFF.

This clonotype appeared a few times. This chain connects TRBV28 to TRBJ2-7; no reliable D call. This CDR3 has 15 amino acids. Germline loops: CDR1 MDHEN, CDR2 SYDVKM. Trimming pared 5 bases from V and 2 bases from J, leaving 16 bases between. The chain's CDR3 is CASSDPGRVAYEQYF. The DNA of the CDR3 is TGTGCCAGCAGTGACCCCGGACGGGTGGCCTACGAGCAGTACTTC.

Details on this clonotype: Its ends do not fully match the called genes, so a read error is possible. As DNA, the CDR3 is TGTGCCTGCAGCGTACCCGGTGGAGCGGCGGGCTACACCTTC. Translated, it gives CACSVPGGAAGYTF. V is TRBV9 and J is TRBJ1-2, with D uncertain. The CDR3 runs to 14 residues. Germline CDR1 is SGDLS and CDR2 is YYNGEE. The whole variable domain, filled in from reference TRBV9 and TRBJ1-2, reads DSGVTQTPKHLITATGQRVTLRCSPRSGDLSVYWYQQSLDQGLQFLIQYYNGEERAKGNILERFSAQQFPDLHSELNLSSLELGDSALYFCACSVPGGAAGYTFGSGTRLTVV.

The chain has TRBV5-5 and TRBJ1-5; D not certain. The V gene lost 4 bases and the J gene lost 9 bases, with 23 bases spanning the gap. This CDR3 has 16 residues. Germline loops: CDR1 SGHKS, CDR2 YYEKEE (reference sequence). The CDR3 sequence is CASSRGCPHTGGPQHF. The CDR3 DNA sequence: TGTGCCAGCAGCCGTGGGTGCCCACACACGGGCGGGCCCCAGCATTTT.

This clonotype showed up just a few times. This chain uses TRBV6-2 or TRBV6-3 with TRBJ1-6, with TRBD1 matching over 7 bases. This CDR3 region has 17 residues. After removal of 2 bases from V and 7 bases from J, the junction contained 11 bases not matched to a gene. Germline CDR1 and CDR2: MNHEY and SVGEGT. CDR3 coding DNA: TGTGCCAGCAGTTACCCGGACAGGAGAGGGTGGAATTCACCCCTCCACTTT. This gives the protein CASSYPDRRGWNSPLHF.

This clonotype was seen more than once but under ten times. The chain employs TRBV6-6 and TRBJ2-1; 8 bases align to TRBD2. This CDR3 comprises 14 residues. CDR1 is MNHNY and CDR2 is SVGAGI in the germline V gene (reference sequence). The V and J ends lost 6 bases and 3 bases, in that order; junction bases with no gene match: 4. The CDR3 bases are TGTGCCAGCAGGACTAGCGACATCTACAATGAGCAGTTCTTC. This gives the protein CASRTSDIYNEQFF.